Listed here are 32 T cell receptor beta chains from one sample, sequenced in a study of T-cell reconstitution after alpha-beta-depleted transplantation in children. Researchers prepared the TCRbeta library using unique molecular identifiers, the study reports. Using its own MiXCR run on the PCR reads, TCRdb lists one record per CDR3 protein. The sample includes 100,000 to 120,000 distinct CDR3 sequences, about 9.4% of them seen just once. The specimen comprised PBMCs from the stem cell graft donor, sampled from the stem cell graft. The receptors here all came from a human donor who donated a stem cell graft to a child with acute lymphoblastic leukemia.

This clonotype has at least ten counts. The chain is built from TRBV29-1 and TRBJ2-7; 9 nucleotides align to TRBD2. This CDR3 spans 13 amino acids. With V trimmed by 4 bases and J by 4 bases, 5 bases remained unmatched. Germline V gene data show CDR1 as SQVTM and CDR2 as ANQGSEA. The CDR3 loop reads CSVGLAGGYEQYF. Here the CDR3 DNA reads TGCAGCGTTGGTCTTGCGGGAGGGTACGAGCAGTACTTC.

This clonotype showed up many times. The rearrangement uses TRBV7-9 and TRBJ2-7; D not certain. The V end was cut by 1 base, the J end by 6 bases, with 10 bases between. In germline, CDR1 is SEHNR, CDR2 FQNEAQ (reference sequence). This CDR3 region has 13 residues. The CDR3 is CASSLGTTSEQYF. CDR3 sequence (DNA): TGTGCCAGCAGCTTAGGGACCACCTCCGAGCAGTACTTC. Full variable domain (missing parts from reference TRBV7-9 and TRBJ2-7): DTGVSQNPRHKITKRGQNVTFRCDPISEHNRLYWYRQTLGQGPEFLTYFQNEAQLEKSRLLSDRFSAERPKGSFSTLEIQRTEQGDSAMYLCASSLGTTSEQYFGPGTRLTVT.

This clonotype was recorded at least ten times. The CDR3 reads CASRGALAKNIQYF. As DNA, the CDR3 is TGCGCCAGTAGGGGGGCTCTAGCCAAAAACATTCAGTACTTC. This chain joins TRBV5-1 and TRBJ2-4; tentatively, D is TRBD1 or TRBD2 (6 bases each). V lost 8 bases to trimming and J lost 0 bases, with 12 bases between them. The CDR3 consists of 14 residues. Germline values: CDR1 SGHRS, CDR2 YFSETQ.

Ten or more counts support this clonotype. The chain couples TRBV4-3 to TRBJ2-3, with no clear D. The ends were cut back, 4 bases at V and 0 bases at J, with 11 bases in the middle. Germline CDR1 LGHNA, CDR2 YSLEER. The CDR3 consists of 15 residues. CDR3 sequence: CASSPLGASTDTQYF. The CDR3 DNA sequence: TGCGCCAGCAGCCCCCTCGGAGCTAGCACAGATACGCAGTATTTT.

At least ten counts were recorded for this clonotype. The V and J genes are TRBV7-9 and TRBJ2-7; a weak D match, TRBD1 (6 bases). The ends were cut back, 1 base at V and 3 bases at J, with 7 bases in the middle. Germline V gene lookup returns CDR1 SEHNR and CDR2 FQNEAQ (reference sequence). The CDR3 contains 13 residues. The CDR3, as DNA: TGTGCCAGCAGCTTAGAACAGGGCTACGAGCAGTACTTC. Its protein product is CASSLEQGYEQYF. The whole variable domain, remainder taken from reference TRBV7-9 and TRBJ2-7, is DTGVSQNPRHKITKRGQNVTFRCDPISEHNRLYWYRQTLGQGPEFLTYFQNEAQLEKSRLLSDRFSAERPKGSFSTLEIQRTEQGDSAMYLCASSLEQGYEQYFGPGTRLTVT.

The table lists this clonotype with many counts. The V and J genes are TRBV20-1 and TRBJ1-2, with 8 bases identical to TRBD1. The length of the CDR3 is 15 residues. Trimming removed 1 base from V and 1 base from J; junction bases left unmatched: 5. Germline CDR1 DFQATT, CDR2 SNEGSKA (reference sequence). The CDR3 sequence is CSARGGTGGNYGYTF. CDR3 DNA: TGCAGTGCTAGAGGCGGGACAGGCGGTAACTATGGCTACACCTTC.

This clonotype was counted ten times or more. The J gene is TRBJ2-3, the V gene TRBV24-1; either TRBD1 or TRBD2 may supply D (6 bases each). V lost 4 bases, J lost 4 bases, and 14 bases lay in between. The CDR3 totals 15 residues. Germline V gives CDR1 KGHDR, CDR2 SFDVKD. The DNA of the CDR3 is TGTGCCACCAGTGAAGGGGGGCAGGCGGCAGATACGCAGTATTTT. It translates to CATSEGGQAADTQYF.

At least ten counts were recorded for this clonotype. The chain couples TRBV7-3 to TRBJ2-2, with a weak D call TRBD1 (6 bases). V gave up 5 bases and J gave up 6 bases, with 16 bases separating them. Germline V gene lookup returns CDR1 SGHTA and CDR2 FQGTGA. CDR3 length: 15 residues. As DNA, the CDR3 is TGTGCCAGCAGCAACCGGACAGTAAGCGCCGGGGAGCTGTTTTTT. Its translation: CASSNRTVSAGELFF. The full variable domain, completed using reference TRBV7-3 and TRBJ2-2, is GAGVSQTPSNKVTEKGKYVELRCDPISGHTALYWYRQSLGQGPEFLIYFQGTGAADDSGLPNDRFFAVRPEGSVSTLKIQRTERGDSAVYLCASSNRTVSAGELFFGEGSRLTVL.

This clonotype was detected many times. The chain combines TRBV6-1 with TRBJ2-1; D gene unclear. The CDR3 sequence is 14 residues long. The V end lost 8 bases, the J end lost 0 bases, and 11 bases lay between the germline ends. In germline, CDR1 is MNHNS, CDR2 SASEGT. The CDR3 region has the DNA TGTGCCAGCTCATCGGCGGTCTCCTACAATGAGCAGTTCTTC. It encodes CASSSAVSYNEQFF.

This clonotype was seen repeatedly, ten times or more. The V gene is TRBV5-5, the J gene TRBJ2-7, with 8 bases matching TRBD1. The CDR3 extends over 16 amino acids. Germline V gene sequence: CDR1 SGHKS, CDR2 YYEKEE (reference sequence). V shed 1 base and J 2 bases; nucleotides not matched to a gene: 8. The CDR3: CASSLRAGQDPYEQYF. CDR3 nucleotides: TGTGCCAGCAGCTTGAGGGCGGGACAGGACCCCTACGAGCAGTACTTC.

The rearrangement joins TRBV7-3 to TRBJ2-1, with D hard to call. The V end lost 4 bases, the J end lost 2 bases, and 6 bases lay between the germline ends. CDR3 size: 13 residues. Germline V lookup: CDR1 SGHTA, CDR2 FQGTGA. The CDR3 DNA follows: TGTGCCAGCAGCTGGGATGCCTACAATGAGCAGTTCTTC. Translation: CASSWDAYNEQFF.

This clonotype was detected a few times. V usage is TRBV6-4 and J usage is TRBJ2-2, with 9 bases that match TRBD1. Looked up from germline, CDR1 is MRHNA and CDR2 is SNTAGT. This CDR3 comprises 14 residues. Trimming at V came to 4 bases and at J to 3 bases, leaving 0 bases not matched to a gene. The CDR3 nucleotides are TGTGCCAGCAGTGGGACAGGGGACACCGGGGAGCTGTTTTTT. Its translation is CASSGTGDTGELFF.

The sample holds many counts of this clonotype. CDR3 in amino acids: CASSLTGDPSGRASNTQYF. The CDR3 DNA is TGTGCCAGCAGCTTAACCGGGGACCCTAGCGGGAGGGCCTCGAATACGCAGTATTTT. This chain connects TRBV11-2 to TRBJ2-3; 12 positions match TRBD2. With V trimmed by 2 bases and J by 7 bases, 16 bases remained unmatched. Germline V gene sequence: CDR1 SGHAT, CDR2 FQNNGV. This CDR3 region has 19 residues.

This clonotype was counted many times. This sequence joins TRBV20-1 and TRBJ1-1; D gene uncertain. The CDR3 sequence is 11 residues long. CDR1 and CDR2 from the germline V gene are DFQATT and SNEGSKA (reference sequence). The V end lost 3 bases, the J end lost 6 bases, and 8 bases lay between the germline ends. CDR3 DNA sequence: TGCAGTGCTAGCCCCACCTCTGAAGCTTTCTTT. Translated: CSASPTSEAFF.

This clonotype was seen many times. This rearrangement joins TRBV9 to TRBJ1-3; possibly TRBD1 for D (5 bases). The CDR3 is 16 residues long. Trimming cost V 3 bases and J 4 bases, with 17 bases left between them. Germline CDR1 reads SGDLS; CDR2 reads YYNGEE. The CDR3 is CASSATMDIKGNTIYF. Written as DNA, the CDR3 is TGTGCCAGCAGCGCCACCATGGACATTAAAGGAAACACCATATATTTT.

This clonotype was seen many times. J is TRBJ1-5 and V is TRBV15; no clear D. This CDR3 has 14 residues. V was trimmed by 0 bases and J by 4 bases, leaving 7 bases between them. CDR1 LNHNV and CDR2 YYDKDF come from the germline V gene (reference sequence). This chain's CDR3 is CATSRDRKNQPQHF. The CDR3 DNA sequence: TGTGCCACCAGCAGAGATAGGAAAAATCAGCCCCAGCATTTT. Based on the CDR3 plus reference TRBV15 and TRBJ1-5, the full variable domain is DAMVIQNPRYQVTQFGKPVTLSCSQTLNHNVMYWYQQKSSQAPKLLFHYYDKDFNNEADTPDNFQSRRPNTSFCFLDIRSPGLGDTAMYLCATSRDRKNQPQHFGDGTRLSIL.

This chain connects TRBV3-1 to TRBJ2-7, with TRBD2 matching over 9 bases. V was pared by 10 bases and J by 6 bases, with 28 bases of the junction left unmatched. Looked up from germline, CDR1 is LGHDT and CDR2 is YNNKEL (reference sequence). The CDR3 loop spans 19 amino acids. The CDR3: CAICLGPGRLRGRAGEQYF. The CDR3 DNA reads TGTGCCATCTGTTTGGGGCCAGGCCGATTACGCGGGAGGGCCGGCGAGCAGTACTTC.

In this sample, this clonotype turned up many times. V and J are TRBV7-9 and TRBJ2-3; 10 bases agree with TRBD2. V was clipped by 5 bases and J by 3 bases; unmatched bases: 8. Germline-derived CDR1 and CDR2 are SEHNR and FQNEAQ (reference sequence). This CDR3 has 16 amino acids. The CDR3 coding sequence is TGTGCCAGCAGCATGAGCGGGAGGGCTTTAACAGATACGCAGTATTTT. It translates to CASSMSGRALTDTQYF.

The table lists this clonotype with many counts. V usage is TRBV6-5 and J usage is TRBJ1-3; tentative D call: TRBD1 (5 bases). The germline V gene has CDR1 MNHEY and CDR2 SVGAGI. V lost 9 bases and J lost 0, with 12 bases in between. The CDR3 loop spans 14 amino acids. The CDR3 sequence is CASRSGLSGNTIYF. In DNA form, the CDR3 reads TGTGCCAGTCGCTCGGGGCTCTCTGGAAACACCATATATTTT.

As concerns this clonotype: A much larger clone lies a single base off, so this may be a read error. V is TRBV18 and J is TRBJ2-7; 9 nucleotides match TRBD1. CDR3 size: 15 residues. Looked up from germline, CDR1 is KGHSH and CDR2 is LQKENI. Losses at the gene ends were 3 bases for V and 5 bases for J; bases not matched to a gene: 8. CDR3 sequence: CASSPVGQGKNEQYF. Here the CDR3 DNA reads TGTGCCAGCTCACCTGTGGGACAGGGAAAGAACGAGCAGTACTTC.

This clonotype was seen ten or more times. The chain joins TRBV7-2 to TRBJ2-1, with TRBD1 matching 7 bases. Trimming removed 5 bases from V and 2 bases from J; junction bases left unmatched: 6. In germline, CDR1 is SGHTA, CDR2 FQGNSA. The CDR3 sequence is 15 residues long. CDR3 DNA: TGTGCCAGCAGCATTCCCGGGACAGCCTACAATGAGCAGTTCTTC. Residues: CASSIPGTAYNEQFF. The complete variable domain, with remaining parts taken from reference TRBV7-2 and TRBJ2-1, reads GAGVSQSPSNKVTEKGKDVELRCDPISGHTALYWYRQSLGQGLEFLIYFQGNSAPDKSGLPSDRFSAERTGGSVSTLTIQRTQQEDSAVYLCASSIPGTAYNEQFFGPGTRLTVL.

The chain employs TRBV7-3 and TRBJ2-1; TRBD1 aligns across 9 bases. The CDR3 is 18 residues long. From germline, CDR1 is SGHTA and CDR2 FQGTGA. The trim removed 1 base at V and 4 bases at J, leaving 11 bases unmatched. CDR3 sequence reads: CASSLMSGTGSPYNEQFF. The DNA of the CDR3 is TGTGCCAGCAGCTTAATGTCCGGGACAGGGTCCCCTTACAATGAGCAGTTCTTC.

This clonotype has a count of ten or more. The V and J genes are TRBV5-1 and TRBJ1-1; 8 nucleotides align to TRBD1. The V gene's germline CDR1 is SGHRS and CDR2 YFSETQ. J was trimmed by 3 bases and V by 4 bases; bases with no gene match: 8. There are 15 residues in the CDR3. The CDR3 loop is CASSPLDRGDTEAFF. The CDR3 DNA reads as TGCGCCAGCAGCCCATTAGACAGGGGCGACACTGAAGCTTTCTTT. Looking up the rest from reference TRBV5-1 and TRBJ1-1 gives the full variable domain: KAGVTQTPRYLIKTRGQQVTLSCSPISGHRSVSWYQQTPGQGLQFLFEYFSETQRNKGNFPGRFSGRQFSNSRSEMNVSTLELGDSALYLCASSPLDRGDTEAFFGQGTRLTVV.

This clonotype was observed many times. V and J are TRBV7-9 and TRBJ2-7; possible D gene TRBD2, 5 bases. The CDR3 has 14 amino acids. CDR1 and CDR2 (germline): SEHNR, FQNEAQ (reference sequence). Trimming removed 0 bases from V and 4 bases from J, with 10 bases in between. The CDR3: CASSLAGVPYEQYF. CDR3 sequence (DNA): TGTGCCAGCAGCTTAGCCGGGGTACCTTACGAGCAGTACTTC.

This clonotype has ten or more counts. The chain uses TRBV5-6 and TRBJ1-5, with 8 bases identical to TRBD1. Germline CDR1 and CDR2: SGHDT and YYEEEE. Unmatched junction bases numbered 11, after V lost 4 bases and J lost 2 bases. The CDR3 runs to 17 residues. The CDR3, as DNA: TGTGCCAGCAGCACCGGGACAGGCCCATTAGGCAATCAGCCCCAGCATTTT. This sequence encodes CASSTGTGPLGNQPQHF.

The CDR3 sequence: CASSIVARNFDEQYF. The CDR3 DNA is TGTGCCAGTAGTATAGTCGCTAGAAACTTCGACGAGCAGTACTTC. The chain recombines TRBV19 with TRBJ2-7, with unresolved D. Germline-derived CDR1 and CDR2 are LNHDA and SQIVND (reference sequence). Trimming took off 1 base at V and 5 bases at J, with 15 bases between the two ends. The CDR3 loop spans 15 amino acids.

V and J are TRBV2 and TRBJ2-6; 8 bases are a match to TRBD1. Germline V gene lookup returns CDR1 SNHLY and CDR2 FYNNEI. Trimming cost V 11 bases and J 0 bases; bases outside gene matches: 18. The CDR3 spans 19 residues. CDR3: CACCYAGTGRSSGANVLTF. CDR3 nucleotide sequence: TGTGCCTGCTGTTACGCCGGGACAGGACGATCCTCTGGGGCCAACGTCCTGACTTTC.

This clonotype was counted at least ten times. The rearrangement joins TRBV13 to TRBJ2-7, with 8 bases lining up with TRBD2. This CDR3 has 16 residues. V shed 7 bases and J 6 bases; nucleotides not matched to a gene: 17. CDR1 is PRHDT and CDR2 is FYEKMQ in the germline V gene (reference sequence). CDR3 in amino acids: CASTLPPRSGSSEQYF. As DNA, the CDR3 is TGTGCCAGCACCCTACCGCCCCGAAGCGGGAGTTCCGAGCAGTACTTC.

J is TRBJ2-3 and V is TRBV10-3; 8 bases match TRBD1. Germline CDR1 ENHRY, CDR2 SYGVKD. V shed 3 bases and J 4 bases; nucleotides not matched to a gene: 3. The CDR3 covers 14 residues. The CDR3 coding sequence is TGTGCCATCAGTGAACCAGGGGGCTCAGATACGCAGTATTTT. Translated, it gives CAISEPGGSDTQYF.

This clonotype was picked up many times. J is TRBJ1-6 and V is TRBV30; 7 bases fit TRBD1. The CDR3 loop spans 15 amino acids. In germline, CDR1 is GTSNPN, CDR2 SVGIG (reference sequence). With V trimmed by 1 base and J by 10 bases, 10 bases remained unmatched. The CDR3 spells CAWSADRPQGSPLHF. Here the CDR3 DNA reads TGTGCCTGGAGTGCGGACAGGCCTCAGGGGTCACCCCTCCACTTT.

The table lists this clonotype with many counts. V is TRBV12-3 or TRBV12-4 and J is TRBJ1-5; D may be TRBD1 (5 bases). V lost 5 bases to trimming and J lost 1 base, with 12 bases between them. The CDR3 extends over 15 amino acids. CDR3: CASSNRDPSNQPQHF. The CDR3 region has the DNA TGTGCCAGCAGTAACCGGGACCCAAGCAATCAGCCCCAGCATTTT.

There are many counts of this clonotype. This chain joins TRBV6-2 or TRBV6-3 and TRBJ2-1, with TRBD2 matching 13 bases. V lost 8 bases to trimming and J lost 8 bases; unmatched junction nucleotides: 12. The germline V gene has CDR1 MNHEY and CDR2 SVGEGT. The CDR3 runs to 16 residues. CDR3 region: CASGLSGLAGVHEQFF. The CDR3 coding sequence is TGTGCCAGCGGACTATCCGGACTAGCGGGAGTACATGAGCAGTTCTTC.